What follows are 14 T cell receptor beta chains derived from one specimen sequenced in a study of tumor-infiltrating lymphocytes in primary liver carcinoma. Co-extraction of RNA and DNA was performed on about 18-33 mg of unsorted bulk tissue. A primer matching the constant region was used to make TCR beta cDNA from 500 to 600 ng of total RNA. Sequencing libraries for TCR beta derived from three nested multiplex PCR rounds that used slightly modified ARM-PCR. Rounds one and two of PCR, each of 10 cycles, were primed with TRBV1-TRBV30 forward primers and a C-beta reverse primer. One entry per CDR3 protein, called by TCRdb with MiXCR from the multiplex PCR reads. The sample lists around 99,000 distinct CDR3 sequences; approximately 68% were seen once. The sample taken for sequencing was tumor-adjacent normal liver tissue. The receptors were gathered from a man between 35 and 55 years old with primary liver carcinoma and hepatitis B virus infection.

This chain links TRBV12-3 or TRBV12-4 with TRBJ2-1; D possibly corresponds to TRBD2 (5 bases). Trimming left V 4 bases short and J 8 bases short, with 15 bases between. This CDR3 region has 14 residues. DNA for the CDR3: TGTGCCAGCAGTTCCCGCGGAGGTTTGCATGAGCAGTTCTTC. It is translated as CASSSRGGLHEQFF.

V is TRBV15 and J is TRBJ2-7; D is uncertain. The CDR3 runs to 13 residues. Trimming removed 0 bases from V and 5 bases from J, with 8 bases in between. Germline V lookup: CDR1 LNHNV, CDR2 YYDKDF (reference sequence). CDR3 protein: CATSRDIKDEQYF. In DNA, the CDR3 is TGTGCCACCAGCAGAGATATCAAAGACGAGCAGTACTTC.

To note about this clonotype: The conserved final phenylalanine or tryptophan is absent from the CDR3, which likely points to a read error. The chain carries TRBV11-1 and TRBJ2-1; TRBD1 agrees at 8 bases. CDR3 size: 14 residues. The germline gives CDR1 SGHAT, CDR2 FQDESV (reference sequence). CDR3 amino acids: CASSLSGGPNEQFI. The CDR3 DNA follows: TGTGCAAGCAGCTTATCAGGGGGCCCCAATGAGCAGTTCATC.

Comments on this clonotype: A read error may explain this, as a much larger clone is one base away. The chain combines TRBV14 with TRBJ2-7; the D gene is possibly TRBD2 (7 bases). V dropped 4 bases and J dropped 8 bases, with 18 bases sitting between them. From germline, CDR1 is SGHDN and CDR2 FVKESK. CDR3 length: 14 residues. The CDR3 here is CASSPLGGGHKQYF. The CDR3 DNA reads as TGTGCCAGCAGCCCCTTGGGGGGGGGCCACAAGCAGTACTTC.

This clonotype was detected only once. In this CDR3 the conserved last residue, phenylalanine or tryptophan, is missing, so a read error is likely. The chain uses TRBV29-1 and TRBJ2-7, with TRBD2 matching 8 bases. This CDR3 spans 12 amino acids. Germline assignment: CDR1 SQVTM and CDR2 ANQGSEA. V was clipped by 5 bases and J by 4 bases; unmatched bases: 4. The CDR3 sequence: CSVSGSGYEQYL. The CDR3 DNA sequence: TGCAGCGTTAGCGGGAGTGGTTACGAGCAGTACTTA.

In regard to this clonotype: A single base separates this from a much larger clone, so it may be a read error. The rearrangement uses TRBV12-3 or TRBV12-4 and TRBJ2-2; 7 bases map to TRBD1. This CDR3 region has 14 residues. The CDR3 bases are TGTGCCAGCAGCCCCGACAGGGAGCCCGGGGAGCCGTTTTTT. It is translated as CASSPDREPGEPFF.

Comment on this clonotype: At one end the junction does not follow the germline gene, possibly because of a read error. CDR3 DNA: TGCACCGTGGGGCCTCCTTCCAGCTCCTACAACGAGCAATTCTTC. Translation gives CTVGPPSSSYNEQFF. This chain links TRBV29-1 with TRBJ2-1, with D possibly being TRBD1 (5 bases). This CDR3 region has 15 residues. The germline V gene encodes CDR1 SQVTM and CDR2 ANQGSEA.

The V call is TRBV19, the J call TRBJ1-2, with unresolved D. Germline CDR1 reads LNHDA; CDR2 reads SQIVND (reference sequence). Trimming removed 5 bases from V and 4 bases from J, with 11 bases in between. The CDR3 loop spans 13 amino acids. CDR3 protein: CASSSRRGYGYTF. CDR3 sequence (DNA): TGTGCCAGTAGTTCTCGGCGGGGCTATGGCTACACCTTC.

With regard to this clonotype: This may be a read error: a much more frequent sequence differs by one nucleotide. The chain employs TRBV10-3 and TRBJ2-3, with D possibly TRBD1 on 6 matching bases. This CDR3 region has 16 residues. Germline V gene data show CDR1 as ENHRY and CDR2 as SYGVKD. CDR3 sequence: CAISESEDSSTDTRYF. CDR3 nucleotides: TGTGCCATCAGTGAGTCGGAGGACAGTAGCACAGATACGCGGTATTTT.

Notes on this clonotype: This sequence may be a read error, since a much larger clone differs from it by one base. Without the conserved terminal phenylalanine or tryptophan, this CDR3 likely stems from a read error. The chain joins TRBV28 to TRBJ2-1; D is perhaps TRBD2 (5 bases). The CDR3 contains 12 residues. Germline V lookup: CDR1 MDHEN, CDR2 SYDVKM. The V gene lost 7 bases and the J gene lost 4 bases, with 8 bases spanning the gap. The CDR3 coding sequence is TGTGCCAGCACTCAGCGGTACAATGAGCAGTTCTCC. It is translated as CASTQRYNEQFS.

With regard to this clonotype: This CDR3 fails to terminate in the conserved phenylalanine or tryptophan, so it likely reflects a read error. The chain employs TRBV10-2 and TRBJ1-2; maybe TRBD1 (6 bases). Looked up from germline, CDR1 is WSHSY and CDR2 is SAAADI. The CDR3 length is 14 residues. CDR3 sequence (DNA): TGCGCCAGCACTGAGGGGGGGCTCGATTATGGCTACACCATC. Residues: CASTEGGLDYGYTI.

Note on this clonotype: Sequence at one end of the junction differs from germline and may be a read error. V gene TRBV28 combines with J gene TRBJ1-1; D gene ambiguous. The CDR3 spans 15 residues. Germline assignment: CDR1 MDHEN and CDR2 SYDVKM. The CDR3, as DNA: TGTGCCAGCAGTCTAACTAACGTGGCCCCCGCTGAAGCTTTCTTC. Protein: CASSLTNVAPAEAFF. The full variable domain, with the rest looked up from reference TRBV28 and TRBJ1-1, is DVKVTQSSRYLVKRTGEKVFLECVQDMDHENMFWYRQDPGLGLRLIYFSYDVKMKEKGDIPEGYSVSREKKERFSLILESASTNQTSMYLCASSLTNVAPAEAFFGQGTRLTVV.

About this clonotype itself: A junction boundary mismatches the germline segment, possibly from a read error. The J gene is TRBJ2-1, the V gene TRBV10-3; the D is unclear. In germline, CDR1 is ENHRY, CDR2 SYGVKD. This CDR3 is 15 amino acids long. The CDR3 spells CAISEIPGLNNEEFF. The CDR3 DNA sequence: TGTGCCATCAGTGAGATACCCGGGCTAAATAATGAGGAGTTCTTC.

Comment on this clonotype: At one boundary the junction diverges from the germline segment, which might be a read error. This sequence joins TRBV28 and TRBJ1-1, with a possible D match to TRBD1 (5 bases). The CDR3 loop spans 14 amino acids. The V gene's germline CDR1 is MDHEN and CDR2 SYDVKM. Here the CDR3 reads CAIPATGGNAEAFF. CDR3 sequence (DNA): TGTGCCATTCCCGCGACGGGGGGGAACGCTGAAGCTTTCTTT.